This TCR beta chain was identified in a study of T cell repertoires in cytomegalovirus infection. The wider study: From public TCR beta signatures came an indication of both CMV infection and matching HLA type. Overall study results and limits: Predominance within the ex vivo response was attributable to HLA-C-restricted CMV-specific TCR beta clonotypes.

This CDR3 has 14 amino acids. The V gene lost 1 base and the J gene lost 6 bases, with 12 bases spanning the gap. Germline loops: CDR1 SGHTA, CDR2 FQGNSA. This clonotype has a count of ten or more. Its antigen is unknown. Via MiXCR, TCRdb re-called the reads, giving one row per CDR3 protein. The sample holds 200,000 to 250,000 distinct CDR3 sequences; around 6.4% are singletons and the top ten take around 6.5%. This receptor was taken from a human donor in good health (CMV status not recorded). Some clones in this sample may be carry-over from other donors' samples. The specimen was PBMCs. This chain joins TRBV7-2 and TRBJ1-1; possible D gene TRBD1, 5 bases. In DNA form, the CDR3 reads TGTGCCAGCAGCTTAGGCGGGGCCGGGCCTGAAGCTTTCTTT. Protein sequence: CASSLGGAGPEAFF.